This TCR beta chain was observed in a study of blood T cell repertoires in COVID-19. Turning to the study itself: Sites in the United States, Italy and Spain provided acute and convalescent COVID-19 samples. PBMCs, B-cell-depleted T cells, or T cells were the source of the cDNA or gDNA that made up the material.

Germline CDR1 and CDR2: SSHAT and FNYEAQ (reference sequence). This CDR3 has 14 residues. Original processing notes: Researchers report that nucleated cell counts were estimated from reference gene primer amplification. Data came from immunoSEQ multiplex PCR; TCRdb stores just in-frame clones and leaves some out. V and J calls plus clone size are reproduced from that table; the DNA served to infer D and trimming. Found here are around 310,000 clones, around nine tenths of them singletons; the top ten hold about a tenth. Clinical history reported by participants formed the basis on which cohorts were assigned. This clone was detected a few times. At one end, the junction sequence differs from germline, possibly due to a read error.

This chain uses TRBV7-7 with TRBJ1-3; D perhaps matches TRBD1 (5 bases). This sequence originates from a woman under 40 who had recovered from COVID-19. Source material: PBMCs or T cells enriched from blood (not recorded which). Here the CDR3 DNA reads TGTGCTAGCAGCCTGACGGCGGGAGGGGACACCATATATTTT. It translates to CASSLTAGGDTIYF.